The 23 T cell receptor beta chains given below trace back to one sample, sequenced in a study of blood T cell repertoires in COVID-19. Libraries were prepared by immunoSEQ multiplex PCR; TCRdb keeps only in-frame clonotypes and omits some of them. The sample has 97,000 or so clones; roughly 87% are singletons. Material: peripheral blood. These receptors came from a man aged 50 or older with active COVID-19.

The gene calls are TRBV18 and TRBJ2-5; weak D call: TRBD1 (5 bases). Trimming took 3 bases from V and 5 from J, leaving 13 bases between them. The CDR3 consists of 14 residues. Germline V lookup: CDR1 KGHSH, CDR2 LQKENI. The CDR3 region is CASSPGQGAETQYF. Here the CDR3 DNA reads TGTGCCAGCTCACCGGGGCAGGGTGCGGAGACCCAGTACTTC. The whole variable domain, remainder taken from reference TRBV18 and TRBJ2-5, is NAGVMQNPRHLVRRRGQEARLRCSPMKGHSHVYWYRQLPEEGLKFMVYLQKENIIDESGMPKERFSAEFPKEGPSILRIQQVVRGDSAAYFCASSPGQGAETQYFGPGTRLLVL.

V is TRBV5-1 and J is TRBJ2-5; 11 nucleotides agree with TRBD2. Trimming removed 2 bases from V and 3 bases from J; junction bases left unmatched: 3. The CDR3 length is 15 residues. Germline V lookup: CDR1 SGHRS, CDR2 YFSETQ. The CDR3 sequence is CASSFTSGGEETQYF. The CDR3 DNA is TGCGCCAGCAGCTTTACTAGCGGGGGTGAAGAGACCCAGTACTTC. Filled out from reference TRBV5-1 and TRBJ2-5, the complete variable domain reads KAGVTQTPRYLIKTRGQQVTLSCSPISGHRSVSWYQQTPGQGLQFLFEYFSETQRNKGNFPGRFSGRQFSNSRSEMNVSTLELGDSALYLCASSFTSGGEETQYFGPGTRLLVL.

This chain links TRBV2 with TRBJ2-2; TRBD2 is a possible D gene (5 bases). The CDR3 loop spans 16 amino acids. Per germline, CDR1 SNHLY and CDR2 FYNNEI. V was trimmed by 7 bases and J by 7 bases, leaving 22 bases between them. The CDR3 loop is CASTTRRLSVGGELFF. The CDR3 nucleotides are TGTGCCAGCACCACAAGGAGACTATCGGTGGGCGGGGAGCTGTTTTTT.

The rearrangement links TRBV5-4 to TRBJ1-3; TRBD1 aligns across 8 bases. V shed 4 bases, J shed 0 bases, and the junction held 3 bases outside the gene matches. This CDR3 is built from 15 residues. Germline V lookup: CDR1 SGHNT, CDR2 YYREEE (reference sequence). For the CDR3, the DNA is TGTGCCAGCAGCGTGGACAGGGTCTCTGGAAACACCATATATTTT. This translates into CASSVDRVSGNTIYF.

The rearrangement links TRBV21-1 to TRBJ1-5; TRBD1, the D gene given by the table, was not confirmed from the DNA. TRBV21-1 is assigned pseudogene status. CDR3 length: 15 residues. The CDR3 region is CASNPRQGAQQPQHF. The CDR3 bases are TGTGCCAGCAACCCAAGACAGGGGGCTCAACAGCCCCAGCATTTT.

The rearrangement links TRBV3-1 (or the pseudogene TRBV3-2) to TRBJ2-5, with TRBD1 matching over 7 bases. With V trimmed by 0 bases and J by 6 bases, 7 bases remained unmatched. Germline values: CDR1 LGHDT, CDR2 YNNKEL (reference sequence). This CDR3 region has 15 residues. The CDR3 loop is CASSQDNRGRKTQYF. The CDR3 DNA reads TGTGCCAGCAGCCAAGATAACAGGGGACGTAAGACCCAGTACTTC.

This clone occurred a few times. The CDR3 loop is CASSQPGTTQETQYF. CDR3 bases: TGTGCCAGTAGTCAGCCCGGGACTACTCAAGAGACCCAGTACTTC. The genes are TRBV19 and TRBJ2-5, with 7 bases fitting TRBD2. The CDR3 totals 15 residues. V dropped 5 bases and J dropped 2; count of bases not matched to a gene: 8. Per germline, CDR1 LNHDA and CDR2 SQIVND (reference sequence). Combining the CDR3 with reference TRBV19 and TRBJ2-5 gives the whole variable domain DGGITQSPKYLFRKEGQNVTLSCEQNLNHDAMYWYRQDPGQGLRLIYYSQIVNDFQKGDIAEGYSVSREKKESFPLTVTSAQKNPTAFYLCASSQPGTTQETQYFGPGTRLLVL.

V is TRBV11-3 and J is TRBJ2-2, with D possibly matching TRBD2 (6 bases). Germline V gene sequence: CDR1 SGHNT, CDR2 YENEEA. V was clipped by 2 bases and J by 4 bases, with 11 bases between them. The CDR3 contains 15 residues. The CDR3 sequence: CASSLRRGSTGELFF. In DNA form, the CDR3 reads TGTGCCAGCAGCTTACGTCGGGGGAGCACCGGGGAGCTGTTTTTT.

V usage is TRBV19 and J usage is TRBJ2-2; the match to TRBD1 covers 11 bases. This CDR3 is built from 14 residues. Trimming removed 8 bases from V and 8 bases from J; junction bases left unmatched: 7. Germline CDR1 and CDR2: LNHDA and SQIVND (reference sequence). In DNA form, the CDR3 reads TGTGCCAGTGGGGACAGGGGGGAAGGAGGGGAGCTGTTTTTT. Protein sequence: CASGDRGEGGELFF.

The V and J genes are TRBV5-1 and TRBJ2-7; D is perhaps TRBD1 (5 bases). V lost 2 bases, J lost 0 bases, and 9 bases lay in between. Germline V gives CDR1 SGHRS, CDR2 YFSETQ. CDR3 length: 14 amino acids. CDR3 protein: CASSFGASSYEQYF. The CDR3 DNA reads as TGCGCCAGCAGCTTTGGGGCCAGCTCCTACGAGCAGTACTTC.

The V gene is TRBV6-5, the J gene TRBJ1-4; the D gene is possibly TRBD1 (5 bases). The germline V and J ends were trimmed by 5 bases and 6 bases, with 13 bases remaining between them. CDR1 and CDR2 (germline): MNHEY, SVGAGI. The CDR3 contains 14 residues. The CDR3: CASSPRGRDEKLFF. The CDR3 nucleotides read TGTGCCAGCAGTCCCCGGGGGAGGGATGAAAAACTGTTTTTT.

The rearrangement uses TRBV7-3 and TRBJ1-1; D uncertain. The germline V gene has CDR1 SGHTA and CDR2 FQGTGA. V was pared by 4 bases and J by 7 bases, with 10 bases between. This CDR3 is built from 12 residues. CDR3 nucleotides: TGTGCCAGCAGCTCCCCGGGAGGTGAAGCTTTCTTT. Translating it yields CASSSPGGEAFF.

The chain employs TRBV3-1 (or the pseudogene TRBV3-2) and TRBJ2-2, with TRBD2 matching 8 bases. J gave up 5 bases and V 6 bases, and 11 bases lay outside the gene matches. Germline CDR1 and CDR2: LGHDT and YNNKEL (reference sequence). The length of the CDR3 is 16 residues. In DNA, the CDR3 is TGTGCCAGCAGATTGGGCGGGGGGCCCGTGACCGGGGAGCTGTTTTTT. Translation gives CASRLGGGPVTGELFF.

The V call is TRBV27, the J call TRBJ2-5; weak D call: TRBD1 (5 bases). The V gene's germline CDR1 is MNHEY and CDR2 SMNVEV (reference sequence). Trimming left V 2 bases short and J 5 bases short, with 15 bases between. The CDR3 consists of 15 residues. The CDR3 region is CASSLGQGVRETQYF. The CDR3 DNA sequence: TGTGCCAGCAGTTTAGGGCAGGGCGTCCGGGAGACCCAGTACTTC.

The chain uses TRBV2 and TRBJ2-5, with D perhaps TRBD1 (6 bases). V was shortened by 4 bases and J by 4 bases, with 13 bases between the two germline ends. This CDR3 spans 14 amino acids. Per germline, CDR1 SNHLY and CDR2 FYNNEI. The CDR3 protein is CASSGYRVTETQYF. The CDR3 coding sequence is TGTGCCAGCAGTGGGTACAGGGTAACAGAGACCCAGTACTTC.

This chain connects TRBV6-2 or TRBV6-3 to TRBJ2-1; 11 bases line up with TRBD2. After removal of 2 bases from V and 6 bases from J, the junction contained 9 bases not matched to a gene. Germline V lookup: CDR1 MNHEY, CDR2 SVGEGT. The CDR3 runs 17 residues. In DNA form, the CDR3 reads TGTGCCAGCAGTTACCGGCTAGCGGGGGGCGGACGCAATGAGCAGTTCTTC. It yields the protein CASSYRLAGGGRNEQFF.

The gene calls are TRBV5-4 and TRBJ1-2; D gene uncertain. The germline CDR1 and CDR2 sequences are SGHNT and YYREEE (reference sequence). The CDR3 sequence is 14 residues long. Trimming cost V 0 bases and J 2 bases, with 8 bases left between them. The CDR3 coding sequence is TGTGCCAGCAGCTTGGTTCGGGAAAACTATGGCTACACCTTC. This codes for CASSLVRENYGYTF.

V is TRBV4-1 and J is TRBJ2-3; no clear D. V was cut by 3 bases and J by 0 bases, with 7 bases left in between. The CDR3 is 14 residues long. The germline V gene encodes CDR1 MGHRA and CDR2 YSYEKL. CDR3 sequence (DNA): TGCGCCAGCAGCCACCCGGGTAGCACAGATACGCAGTATTTT. Translated, it gives CASSHPGSTDTQYF.

V and J are TRBV6-6 and TRBJ1-2, with D possibly being TRBD1 (5 bases). CDR1 and CDR2 (germline): MNHNY, SVGAGI (reference sequence). The CDR3 has 16 residues. V lost 0 bases and J lost 0, with 11 bases in between. The CDR3 sequence is CASSYSETAPNYGYTF. The CDR3 nucleotides read TGTGCCAGCAGTTACTCGGAGACAGCCCCTAACTATGGCTACACCTTC.

The chain uses TRBV9 and TRBJ2-7, with D perhaps matching TRBD2 (5 bases). The CDR3 is 12 amino acids. CDR1 and CDR2 (germline): SGDLS, YYNGEE. Trimming stripped 4 bases from V and 6 bases from J, with 11 bases between. The CDR3 is CASSRDRGEQYF. Written as DNA, the CDR3 is TGTGCCAGCAGCCGTGACCGGGGCGAGCAGTACTTC.

V gene TRBV5-1 combines with J gene TRBJ2-5; D perhaps matches TRBD2 (7 bases). Trimming took 4 bases from V and 1 from J, leaving 17 bases between them. Germline V CDR1 and CDR2: SGHRS, YFSETQ. The length of the CDR3 is 16 residues. The CDR3 region has the DNA TGCGCCAGCAGCCCCCTGCGGGGAGGGGGCCAAGAGACCCAGTACTTC. This sequence encodes CASSPLRGGGQETQYF.

Only a few counts were recorded for this clone. V gene TRBV18 combines with J gene TRBJ2-1; 11 bases line up with TRBD2. The length of the CDR3 is 17 residues. The trim removed 3 bases at V and 6 bases at J, leaving 10 bases unmatched. From germline, CDR1 is KGHSH and CDR2 LQKENI. CDR3 loop: CASSPALTSGGLNEQFF. DNA for the CDR3: TGTGCCAGCTCACCGGCCCTCACTAGCGGGGGTCTCAATGAGCAGTTCTTC.

The chain joins TRBV6-5 to TRBJ2-2, with TRBD2 identical over 8 bases. The CDR3 runs to 14 residues. Germline loops: CDR1 MNHEY, CDR2 SVGAGI. The junction had 6 bases not matched to a gene; V was cut back by 8 bases and J by 4 bases. CDR3 in DNA: TGTGCCAGCCGCCGGGGGGGAGGCACCGGGGAGCTGTTTTTT. It translates to CASRRGGGTGELFF.